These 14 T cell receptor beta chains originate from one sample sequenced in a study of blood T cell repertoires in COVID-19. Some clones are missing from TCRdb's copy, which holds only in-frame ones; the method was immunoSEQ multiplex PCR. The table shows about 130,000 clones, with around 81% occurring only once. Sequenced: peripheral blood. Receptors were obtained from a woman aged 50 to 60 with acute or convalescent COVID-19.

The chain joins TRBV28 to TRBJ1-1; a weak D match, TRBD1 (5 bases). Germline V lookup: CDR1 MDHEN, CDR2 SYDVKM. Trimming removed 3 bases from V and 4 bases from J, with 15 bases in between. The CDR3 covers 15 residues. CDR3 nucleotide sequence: TGTGCCAGCAGTTTGTGGTCCAGGGCTAGCACTGAAGCTTTCTTT. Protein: CASSLWSRASTEAFF.

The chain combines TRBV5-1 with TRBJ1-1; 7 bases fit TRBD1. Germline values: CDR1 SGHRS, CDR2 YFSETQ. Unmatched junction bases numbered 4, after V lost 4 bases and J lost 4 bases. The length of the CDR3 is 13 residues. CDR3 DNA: TGCGCCAGCAGCCCGACAGGGTCCACTGAAGCTTTCTTT. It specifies CASSPTGSTEAFF.

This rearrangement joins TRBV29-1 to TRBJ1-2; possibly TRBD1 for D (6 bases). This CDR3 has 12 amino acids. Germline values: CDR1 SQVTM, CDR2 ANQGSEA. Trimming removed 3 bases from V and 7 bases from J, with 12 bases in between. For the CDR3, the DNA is TGCAGCGTTGATAGAACAGGGCTTGGCTACACCTTC. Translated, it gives CSVDRTGLGYTF.

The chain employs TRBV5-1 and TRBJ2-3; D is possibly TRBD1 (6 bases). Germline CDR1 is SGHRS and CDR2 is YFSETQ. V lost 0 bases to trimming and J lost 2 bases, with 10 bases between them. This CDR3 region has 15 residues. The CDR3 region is CASSLVGQTTDTQYF. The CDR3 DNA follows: TGCGCCAGCAGCTTGGTGGGACAAACCACAGATACGCAGTATTTT.

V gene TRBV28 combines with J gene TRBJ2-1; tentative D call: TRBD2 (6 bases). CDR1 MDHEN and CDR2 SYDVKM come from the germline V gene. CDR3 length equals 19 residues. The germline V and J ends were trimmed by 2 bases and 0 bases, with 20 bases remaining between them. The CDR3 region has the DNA TGTGCCAGCAGTTTAGGAAGATGGGGCGCTAGCGTCTCCTACAATGAGCAGTTCTTC. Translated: CASSLGRWGASVSYNEQFF.

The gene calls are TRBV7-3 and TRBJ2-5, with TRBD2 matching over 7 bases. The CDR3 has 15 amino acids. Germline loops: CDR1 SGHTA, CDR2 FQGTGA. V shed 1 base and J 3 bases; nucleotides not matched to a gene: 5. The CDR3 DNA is TGTGCCAGCAGCTTAAGAGGCGGGAGTGAAGAGACCCAGTACTTC. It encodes CASSLRGGSEETQYF.

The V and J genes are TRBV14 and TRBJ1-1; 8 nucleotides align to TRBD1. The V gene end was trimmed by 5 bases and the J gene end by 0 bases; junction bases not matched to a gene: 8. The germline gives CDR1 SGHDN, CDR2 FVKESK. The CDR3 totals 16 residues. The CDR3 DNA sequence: TGTGCCAGCAGCTTCCAGACAGGGGCGTTGAACACTGAAGCTTTCTTT. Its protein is CASSFQTGALNTEAFF.

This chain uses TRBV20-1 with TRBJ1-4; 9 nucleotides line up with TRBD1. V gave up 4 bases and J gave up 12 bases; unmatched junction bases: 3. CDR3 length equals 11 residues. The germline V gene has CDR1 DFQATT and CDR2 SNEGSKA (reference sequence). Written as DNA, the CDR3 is TGCAGTGCTAAACGGGACAGGGAACTGTTTTTT. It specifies CSAKRDRELFF.

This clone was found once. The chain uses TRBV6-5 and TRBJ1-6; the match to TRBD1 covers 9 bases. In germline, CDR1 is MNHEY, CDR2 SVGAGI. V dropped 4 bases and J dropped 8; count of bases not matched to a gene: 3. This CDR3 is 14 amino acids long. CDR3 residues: CASSLGQGDSPLHF. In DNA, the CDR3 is TGTGCCAGCAGTTTGGGACAGGGTGATTCACCCCTCCACTTT.

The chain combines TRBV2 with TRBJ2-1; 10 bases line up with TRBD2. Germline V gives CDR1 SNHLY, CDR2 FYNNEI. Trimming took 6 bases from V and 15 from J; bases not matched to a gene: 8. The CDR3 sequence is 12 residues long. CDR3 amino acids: CASSPTSGDPFF. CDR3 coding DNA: TGTGCCAGCAGCCCCACTAGCGGGGACCCGTTCTTC. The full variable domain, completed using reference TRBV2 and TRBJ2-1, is EPEVTQTPSHQVTQMGQEVILRCVPISNHLYFYWYRQILGQKVEFLVSFYNNEISEKSEIFDDQFSVERPDGSNFTLKIRSTKLEDSAMYFCASSPTSGDPFFGPGTRLTVL.

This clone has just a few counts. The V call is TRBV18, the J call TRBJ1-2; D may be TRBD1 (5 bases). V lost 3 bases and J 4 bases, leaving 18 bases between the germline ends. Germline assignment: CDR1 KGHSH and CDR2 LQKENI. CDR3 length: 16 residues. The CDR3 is CASSPGAGEYGYGYTF. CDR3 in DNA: TGTGCCAGCTCACCGGGAGCGGGGGAGTACGGCTATGGCTACACCTTC.

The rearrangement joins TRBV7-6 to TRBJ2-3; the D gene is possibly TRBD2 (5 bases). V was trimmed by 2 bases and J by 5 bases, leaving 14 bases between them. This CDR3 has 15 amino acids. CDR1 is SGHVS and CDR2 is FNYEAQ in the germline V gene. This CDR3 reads CASSLFSSDGDTQYF. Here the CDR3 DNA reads TGTGCCAGCAGCTTATTTAGTAGCGATGGAGATACGCAGTATTTT.

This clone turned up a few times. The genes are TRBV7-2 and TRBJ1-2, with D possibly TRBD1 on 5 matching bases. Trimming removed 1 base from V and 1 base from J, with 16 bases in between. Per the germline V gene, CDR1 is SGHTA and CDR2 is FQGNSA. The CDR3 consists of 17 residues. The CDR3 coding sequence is TGTGCCAGCAGCTTAGTCGGGGCGGGACGGAATAACTATGGCTACACCTTC. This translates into CASSLVGAGRNNYGYTF.

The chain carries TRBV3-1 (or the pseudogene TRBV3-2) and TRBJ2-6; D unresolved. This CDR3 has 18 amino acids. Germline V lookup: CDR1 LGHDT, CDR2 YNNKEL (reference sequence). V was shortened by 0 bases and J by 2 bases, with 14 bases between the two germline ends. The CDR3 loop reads CASSQDSRRVPGANVLTF. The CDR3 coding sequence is TGTGCCAGCAGCCAAGATTCGCGTCGAGTACCTGGGGCCAACGTCCTGACTTTC.